Following are 10 T cell receptor beta chains from one sample sequenced in a study of post-analysis software for immune sequencing data. Study observations and caveats: About five TRBV segments, including TRBV5-6, TRBV5-1 and TRBV20-1, were more frequent in patients than controls.

TCR beta cDNA libraries included unique molecular identifiers. TCRdb processed the PCR reads anew with MiXCR; each CDR3 protein has one entry. The table records 750,000 to 950,000 distinct CDR3 sequences, about 57% of them present only once. For these receptors, no antigen is known. The material sequenced was blood. These receptors came from a girl aged 10 to 17 with multiple sclerosis.

The chain has TRBV12-3 or TRBV12-4 and TRBJ2-1; 7 nucleotides match TRBD1. J was trimmed by 6 bases and V by 6 bases; bases with no gene match: 5. The CDR3 length is 13 residues. CDR3 DNA: TGTGCCAGCAGCCCAGGGGGTTCCAATGAGCAGTTCTTC. Encoded protein: CASSPGGSNEQFF.

J is TRBJ1-1 and V is TRBV4-1, with D tentatively TRBD1 (5 bases). Trimming took off 0 bases at V and 0 bases at J, with 11 bases between the two ends. Looked up from germline, CDR1 is MGHRA and CDR2 is YSYEKL. The CDR3 has 16 amino acids. The CDR3 coding sequence is TGCGCCAGCAGCCAAGAGGTCGGCAGGGTGAACACTGAAGCTTTCTTT. It yields the protein CASSQEVGRVNTEAFF.

V and J are TRBV20-1 and TRBJ1-1; 7 nucleotides line up with TRBD1. The trim removed 3 bases at V and 0 bases at J, leaving 4 bases unmatched. Germline V gene data show CDR1 as DFQATT and CDR2 as SNEGSKA (reference sequence). The CDR3 has 14 residues. The CDR3 is CSASPQGMNTEAFF. The CDR3 DNA follows: TGCAGTGCTAGTCCACAGGGGATGAACACTGAAGCTTTCTTT.

The chain joins TRBV7-3 to TRBJ2-2; D gene unclear. Trimming pared 5 bases from V and 5 bases from J, leaving 12 bases between. The CDR3 has 14 amino acids. The germline V gene has CDR1 SGHTA and CDR2 FQGTGA. The chain's CDR3 is CASSLELGTGELFF. DNA of the CDR3: TGTGCCAGCAGCCTAGAACTCGGGACCGGGGAGCTGTTTTTT.

This clonotype was counted between two and nine times. The chain has TRBV14 and TRBJ1-2; 8 bases fit TRBD1. Trimming at V came to 3 bases and at J to 3 bases, leaving 3 bases not matched to a gene. The germline CDR1 and CDR2 sequences are SGHDN and FVKESK. The CDR3 has 14 residues. The CDR3 loop reads CASSHNRGYYGYTF. CDR3 DNA: TGTGCCAGCAGCCACAACAGGGGGTACTATGGCTACACCTTC.

This clonotype was picked up one time. V and J are TRBV15 and TRBJ2-5, with D possibly being TRBD1 or TRBD2 (5 bases each). The germline V gene encodes CDR1 LNHNV and CDR2 YYDKDF (reference sequence). The CDR3 has 16 residues. V lost 3 bases and J 5 bases, leaving 19 bases between the germline ends. As DNA, the CDR3 is TGTGCCACCAGCAGTGGGGACGTTCTCGTCCGGGAGACCCAGTACTTC. It is translated as CATSSGDVLVRETQYF.

Comment on this clonotype: Sequence at one end of the junction differs from germline and may be a read error. The chain has TRBV12-3 or TRBV12-4 and TRBJ1-1; D remains unclear. This CDR3 comprises 14 residues. The CDR3 loop is CTSSLARFATEAFF. CDR3 DNA: TGTACCAGCAGTTTAGCCCGGTTCGCAACTGAAGCTTTCTTT.

The count of this clonotype is one. The V gene is TRBV5-1, the J gene TRBJ2-7, with a weak D call TRBD1 (5 bases). V lost 3 bases and J lost 6, with 13 bases in between. This CDR3 spans 13 amino acids. CDR1 is SGHRS and CDR2 is YFSETQ in the germline V gene. The CDR3, as DNA: TGCGCCAGCAGCTCACCTGGGGCCGGCGAGCAGTACTTC. Its translation: CASSSPGAGEQYF.

Worth noting for this clonotype: An end of the junction does not agree with germline; a read error may underlie this. V is TRBV10-3 and J is TRBJ2-1; 7 bases align to TRBD2. Per germline, CDR1 ENHRY and CDR2 SYGVKD. The CDR3 length is 15 residues. The chain's CDR3 is CATSEPGLVRDEQFF. The DNA of the CDR3 is TGTGCCACCAGTGAGCCTGGACTAGTCCGCGATGAGCAGTTCTTC.

The rearrangement links TRBV6-5 to TRBJ1-5; tentatively, D is TRBD1 (6 bases). There are 14 residues in the CDR3. V lost 5 bases and J 5 bases, leaving 13 bases between the germline ends. The V gene's germline CDR1 is MNHEY and CDR2 SVGAGI. CDR3 bases: TGTGCCAGCAGTACCAGGGGCTCCGATCAGCCCCAGCATTTT. This translates into CASSTRGSDQPQHF.